These 15 T cell receptor beta chains share one sample of origin, sequenced in a study of beta chain features in type 1 diabetes. As every portion of the isolated RNA was reverse transcribed, the sequencing read expressed TCRB transcripts. TCRdb's table, derived via immunoSEQ multiplex PCR, lists solely in-frame clones and lacks some. The sample shows about half a million clones, roughly 11% of them seen only once. Sequenced sample: naive CD4+ T cells from blood. Every receptor here comes from a woman aged 18-29 years in good health.

This clone was seen a handful of times. V and J are TRBV5-1 and TRBJ2-6, with TRBD2 as a possible D gene (6 bases). The CDR3 extends over 15 amino acids. CDR1 is SGHRS, CDR2 YFSETQ, per germline. V shed 4 bases and J shed 2 bases, with 10 bases lying between them. The CDR3 loop reads CASSPWGAGANVLTF. The CDR3 coding sequence is TGCGCCAGCAGCCCCTGGGGGGCTGGGGCCAACGTCCTGACTTTC.

V usage is TRBV10-3 and J usage is TRBJ1-2, with a weak D call TRBD1 (5 bases). The CDR3 is 12 residues long. V lost 5 bases, J lost 8 bases, and 12 bases lay in between. Germline loops: CDR1 ENHRY, CDR2 SYGVKD. Here the CDR3 reads CAISSGFEGYTF. The DNA for the CDR3 is TGTGCCATCAGTTCAGGGTTCGAAGGCTACACCTTC.

This clone was seen a few times. This chain uses TRBV7-9 with TRBJ1-2; no reliable D call. This CDR3 has 15 residues. Germline assignment: CDR1 SEHNR and CDR2 FQNEAQ (reference sequence). Trimming shortened V by 1 base and J by 2 bases, and 11 bases separated the two germline ends. This CDR3 reads CASSLGSGANYGYTF. CDR3 nucleotides: TGTGCCAGCAGCTTAGGTTCAGGAGCAAACTATGGCTACACCTTC.

The chain is built from TRBV10-2 and TRBJ2-3; D remains unclear. V lost 8 bases and J lost 4, with 10 bases in between. The germline CDR1 and CDR2 sequences are WSHSY and SAAADI. This CDR3 comprises 12 residues. The CDR3 sequence: CASGEGSDTQYF. The DNA for the CDR3 is TGCGCCAGCGGGGAAGGATCAGATACGCAGTATTTT.

The rearrangement links TRBV7-2 to TRBJ2-7; D uncertain. Looked up from germline, CDR1 is SGHTA and CDR2 is FQGNSA. The V gene lost 5 bases and the J gene lost 0 bases, with 11 bases spanning the gap. CDR3 length equals 14 residues. The chain's CDR3 is CASSQPLSSYEQYF. CDR3 nucleotide sequence: TGTGCCAGCAGCCAGCCACTCAGCTCCTACGAGCAGTACTTC.

The sample holds a few counts of this clone. The genes are TRBV28 and TRBJ2-5; D remains unclear. The V gene lost 1 base and the J gene lost 1 base, with 10 bases spanning the gap. CDR1 and CDR2 from the germline V gene are MDHEN and SYDVKM. The CDR3 has 15 residues. Here the CDR3 reads CASSLLRTVQETQYF. The CDR3, as DNA: TGTGCCAGCAGTTTATTGAGGACCGTCCAAGAGACCCAGTACTTC.

This chain connects TRBV27 to TRBJ2-1; 8 bases line up with TRBD2. The V gene end was trimmed by 6 bases and the J gene end by 7 bases; junction bases not matched to a gene: 11. CDR1 is MNHEY, CDR2 SMNVEV, per germline (reference sequence). The CDR3 consists of 15 residues. The CDR3 DNA follows: TGTGCCAGCAGCTGGTCTCGTGGGACTAGTAATGAGCAGTTCTTC. It specifies CASSWSRGTSNEQFF.

This chain connects TRBV11-1 to TRBJ2-7; 7 bases align to TRBD1. Germline V lookup: CDR1 SGHAT, CDR2 FQDESV (reference sequence). Losses at the gene ends were 5 bases for V and 0 bases for J; bases not matched to a gene: 4. The CDR3 length is 14 residues. The CDR3 nucleotides are TGTGCCAGCAGCGTCGGGACAGTCTCCTACGAGCAGTACTTC. Translation gives CASSVGTVSYEQYF.

V gene TRBV9 combines with J gene TRBJ2-7; 10 bases map to TRBD1. V shed 4 bases and J 2 bases; nucleotides not matched to a gene: 6. The CDR3 spans 15 residues. Germline V gives CDR1 SGDLS, CDR2 YYNGEE. The CDR3 DNA is TGTGCCAGCAGCCCTAGGGGACAGGGGCCCTACGAGCAGTACTTC. Protein: CASSPRGQGPYEQYF.

This clone has a handful of counts. The J gene is TRBJ2-1, the V gene TRBV2, with 7 bases identical to TRBD1. J was trimmed by 2 bases and V by 9 bases; bases with no gene match: 4. CDR3 length: 13 residues. CDR1 is SNHLY, CDR2 FYNNEI, per germline. For the CDR3, the DNA is TGTGCCAGAAGACAGGGAGCCTACAATGAGCAGTTCTTC. This codes for CARRQGAYNEQFF.

Turning to this clone: Other DNA sequences in the sample encode the same CDR3. This chain uses TRBV29-1 with TRBJ2-2; D call uncertain. Trimming stripped 4 bases from V and 0 bases from J, with 9 bases between. The CDR3 spans 14 residues. CDR1 and CDR2 (germline): SQVTM, ANQGSEA. DNA for the CDR3: TGCAGCGTTGGGTCGTCAGCGAACACCGGGGAGCTGTTTTTT. Translated: CSVGSSANTGELFF.

J is TRBJ1-4 and V is TRBV2, with 7 nucleotides matching TRBD1. The CDR3 covers 15 residues. Looked up from germline, CDR1 is SNHLY and CDR2 is FYNNEI. Unmatched junction bases numbered 10, after V lost 11 bases and J lost 1 base. The CDR3 reads CAGTRGRGTNEKLFF. The CDR3 DNA reads TGTGCCGGGACAAGGGGGCGCGGAACTAATGAAAAACTGTTTTTT.

In its sample, this clone was seen a few times. The CDR3 nucleotides are TGCAGCGTGCTCCGGGACAGGGGTTTGAATGAGCAGTTCTTC. Residues: CSVLRDRGLNEQFF. V gene TRBV29-1 combines with J gene TRBJ2-1; 10 bases agree with TRBD1. CDR3 length: 14 amino acids. Trimming at V came to 6 bases and at J to 7 bases, leaving 9 bases not matched to a gene. Germline CDR1 is SQVTM and CDR2 is ANQGSEA.

There are a few counts of this clone. This chain joins TRBV4-3 and TRBJ2-1; TRBD2 agrees at 9 bases. V shed 0 bases, J shed 4 bases, and the junction held 4 bases outside the gene matches. The CDR3 has 16 amino acids. Germline values: CDR1 LGHNA, CDR2 YSLEER. DNA of the CDR3: TGCGCCAGCAGCCAAGAGACTAGCGGACCTTACAATGAGCAGTTCTTC. As protein: CASSQETSGPYNEQFF.

The genes are TRBV10-2 and TRBJ2-5; weak D call: TRBD2 (6 bases). The CDR3 covers 15 residues. V lost 3 bases and J lost 1, with 12 bases in between. The V gene's germline CDR1 is WSHSY and CDR2 SAAADI. The CDR3 DNA follows: TGCGCCAGCAGTGAAACGACTAGGAGCCAAGAGACCCAGTACTTC. Its protein product is CASSETTRSQETQYF.